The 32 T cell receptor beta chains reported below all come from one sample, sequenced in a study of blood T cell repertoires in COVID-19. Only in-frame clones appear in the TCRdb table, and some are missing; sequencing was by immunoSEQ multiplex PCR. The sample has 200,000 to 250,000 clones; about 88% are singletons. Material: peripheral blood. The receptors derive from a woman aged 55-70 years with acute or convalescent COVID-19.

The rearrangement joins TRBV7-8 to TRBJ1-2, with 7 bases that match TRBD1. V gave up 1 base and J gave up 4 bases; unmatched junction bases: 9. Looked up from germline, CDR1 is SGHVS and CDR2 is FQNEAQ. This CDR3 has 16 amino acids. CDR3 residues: CASSLGQGPRGYGYTF. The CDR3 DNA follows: TGTGCCAGCAGCTTAGGACAGGGCCCGAGGGGCTATGGCTACACCTTC.

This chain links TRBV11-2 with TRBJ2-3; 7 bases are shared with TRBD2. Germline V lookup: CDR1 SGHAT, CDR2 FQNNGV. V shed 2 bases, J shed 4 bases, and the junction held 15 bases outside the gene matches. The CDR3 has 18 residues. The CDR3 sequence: CASSLIGSGPRNSDTQYF. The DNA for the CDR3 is TGTGCCAGCAGCTTAATCGGTAGCGGGCCTCGTAATTCAGATACGCAGTATTTT.

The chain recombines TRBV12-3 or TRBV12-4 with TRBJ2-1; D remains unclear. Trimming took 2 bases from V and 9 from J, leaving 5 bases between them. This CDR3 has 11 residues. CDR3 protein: CASSLLVEQFF. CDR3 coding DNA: TGTGCCAGCAGTTTACTAGTTGAGCAGTTCTTC.

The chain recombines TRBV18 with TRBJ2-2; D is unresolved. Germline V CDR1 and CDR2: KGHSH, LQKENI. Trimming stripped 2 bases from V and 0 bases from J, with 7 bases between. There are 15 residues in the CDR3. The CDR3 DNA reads TGTGCCAGCTCACCAATCCGGGCGAACACCGGGGAGCTGTTTTTT. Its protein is CASSPIRANTGELFF.

The CDR3 sequence is CASSPQEGSGQPQHF. CDR3 sequence (DNA): TGTGCCAGCAGTCCTCAAGAGGGTTCGGGTCAGCCCCAGCATTTT. The chain couples TRBV28 to TRBJ1-5; D unresolved. Germline values: CDR1 MDHEN, CDR2 SYDVKM. V dropped 5 bases and J dropped 6 bases, with 17 bases sitting between them. There are 15 residues in the CDR3.

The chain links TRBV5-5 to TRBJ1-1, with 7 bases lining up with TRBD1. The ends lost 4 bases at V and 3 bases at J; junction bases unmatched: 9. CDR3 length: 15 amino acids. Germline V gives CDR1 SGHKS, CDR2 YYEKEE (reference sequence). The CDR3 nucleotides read TGTGCCAGCAGCCCGACAGGGCAGGGGTACACTGAAGCTTTCTTT. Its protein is CASSPTGQGYTEAFF.

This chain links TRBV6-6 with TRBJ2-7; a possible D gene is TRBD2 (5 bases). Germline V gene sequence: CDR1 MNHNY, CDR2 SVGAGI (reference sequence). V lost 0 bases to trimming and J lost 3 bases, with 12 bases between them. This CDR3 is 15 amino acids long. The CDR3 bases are TGTGCCAGCAGTTACTCTGGGGTCGGGGTCTACGAGCAGTACTTC. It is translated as CASSYSGVGVYEQYF.

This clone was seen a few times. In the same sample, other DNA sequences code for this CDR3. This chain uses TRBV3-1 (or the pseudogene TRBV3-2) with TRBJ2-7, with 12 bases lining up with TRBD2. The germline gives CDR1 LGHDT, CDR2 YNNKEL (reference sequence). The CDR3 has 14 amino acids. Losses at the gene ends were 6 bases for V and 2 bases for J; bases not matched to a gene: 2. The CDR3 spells CASSLAGGAYEQYF. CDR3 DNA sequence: TGTGCCAGCAGTCTAGCGGGAGGGGCCTACGAGCAGTACTTC.

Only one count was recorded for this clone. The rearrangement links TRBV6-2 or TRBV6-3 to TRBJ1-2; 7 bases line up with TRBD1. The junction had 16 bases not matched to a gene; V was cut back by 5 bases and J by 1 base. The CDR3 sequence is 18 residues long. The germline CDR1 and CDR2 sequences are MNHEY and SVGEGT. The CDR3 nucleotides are TGTGCCAGCAGTAACCGACGGACAGGCCCAGCCAGTAACTATGGCTACACCTTC. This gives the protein CASSNRRTGPASNYGYTF.

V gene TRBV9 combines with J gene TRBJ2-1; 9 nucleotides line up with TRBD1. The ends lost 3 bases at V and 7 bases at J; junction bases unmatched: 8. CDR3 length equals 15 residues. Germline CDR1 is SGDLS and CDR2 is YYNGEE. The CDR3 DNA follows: TGTGCCAGCAGCGCCTTACAGGGGGCGGGTAATGAGCAGTTCTTC. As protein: CASSALQGAGNEQFF.

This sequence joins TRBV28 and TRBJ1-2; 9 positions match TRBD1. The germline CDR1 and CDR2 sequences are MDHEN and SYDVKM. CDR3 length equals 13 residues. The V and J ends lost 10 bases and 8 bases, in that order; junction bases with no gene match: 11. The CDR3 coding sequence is TGTGCCACCCTTTGGGACAGGGTGAGGGGCTACACCTTC. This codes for CATLWDRVRGYTF.

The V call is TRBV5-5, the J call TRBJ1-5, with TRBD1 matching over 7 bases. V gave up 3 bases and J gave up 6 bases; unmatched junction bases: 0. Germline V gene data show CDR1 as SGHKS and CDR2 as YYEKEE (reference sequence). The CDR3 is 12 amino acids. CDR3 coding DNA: TGTGCCAGCAGCTCAGGGGGTCAGCCCCAGCATTTT. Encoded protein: CASSSGGQPQHF.

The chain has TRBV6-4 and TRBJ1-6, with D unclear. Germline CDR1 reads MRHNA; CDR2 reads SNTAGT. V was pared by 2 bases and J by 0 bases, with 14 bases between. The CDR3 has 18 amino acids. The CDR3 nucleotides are TGTGCCAGCAGTGACATAAGATCGGAGAGCTCCTATAATTCACCCCTCCACTTT. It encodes CASSDIRSESSYNSPLHF.

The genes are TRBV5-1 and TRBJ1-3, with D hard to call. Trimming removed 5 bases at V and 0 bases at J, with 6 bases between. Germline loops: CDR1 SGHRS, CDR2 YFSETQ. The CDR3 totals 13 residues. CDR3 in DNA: TGCGCCAGCAGATTATCCTCTGGAAACACCATATATTTT. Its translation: CASRLSSGNTIYF.

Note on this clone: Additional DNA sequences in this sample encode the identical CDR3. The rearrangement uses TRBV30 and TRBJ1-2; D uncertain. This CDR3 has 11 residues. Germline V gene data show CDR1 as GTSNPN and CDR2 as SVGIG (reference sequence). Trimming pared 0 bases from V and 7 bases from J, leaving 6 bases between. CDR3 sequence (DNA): TGTGCCTGGAGTGTTCGGGGTGGCTACACCTTC. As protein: CAWSVRGGYTF. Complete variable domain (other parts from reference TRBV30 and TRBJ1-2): SQTIHQWPATLVQPVGSPLSLECTVEGTSNPNLYWYRQAAGRGLQLLFYSVGIGQISSEVPQNLSASRPQDRQFILSSKKLLLSDSGFYLCAWSVRGGYTFGSGTRLTVV.

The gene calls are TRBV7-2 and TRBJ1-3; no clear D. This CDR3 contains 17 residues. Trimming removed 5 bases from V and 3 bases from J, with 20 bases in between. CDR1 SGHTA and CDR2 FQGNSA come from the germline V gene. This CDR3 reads CASSPRVSGSGGNTIYF. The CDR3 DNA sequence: TGTGCCAGCAGCCCACGTGTGTCGGGGTCAGGTGGAAACACCATATATTTT.

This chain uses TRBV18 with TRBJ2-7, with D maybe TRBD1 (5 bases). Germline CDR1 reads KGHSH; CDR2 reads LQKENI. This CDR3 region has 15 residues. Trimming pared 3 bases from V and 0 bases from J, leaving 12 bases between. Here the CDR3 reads CASSPGPGNSYEQYF. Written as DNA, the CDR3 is TGTGCCAGCTCACCGGGGCCAGGAAACTCCTACGAGCAGTACTTC.

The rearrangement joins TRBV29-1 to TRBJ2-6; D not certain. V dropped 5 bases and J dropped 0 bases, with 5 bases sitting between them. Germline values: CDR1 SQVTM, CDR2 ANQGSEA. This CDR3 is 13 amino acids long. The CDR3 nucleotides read TGCAGCGTTCAATTCTCTGGGGCCAACGTCCTGACTTTC. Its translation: CSVQFSGANVLTF.

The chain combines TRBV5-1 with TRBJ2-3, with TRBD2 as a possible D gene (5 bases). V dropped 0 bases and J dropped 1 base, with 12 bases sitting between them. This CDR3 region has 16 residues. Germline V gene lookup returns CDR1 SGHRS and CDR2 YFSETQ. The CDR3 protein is CASSLAWGSGTDTQYF. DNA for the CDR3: TGCGCCAGCAGCTTGGCGTGGGGTAGCGGCACAGATACGCAGTATTTT.

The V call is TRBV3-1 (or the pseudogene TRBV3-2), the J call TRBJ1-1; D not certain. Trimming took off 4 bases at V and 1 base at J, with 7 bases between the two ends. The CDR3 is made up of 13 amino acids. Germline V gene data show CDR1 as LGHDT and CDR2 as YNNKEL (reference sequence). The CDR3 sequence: CASSRLGNTEAFF. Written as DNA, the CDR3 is TGTGCCAGCAGCCGTCTAGGGAACACTGAAGCTTTCTTT.

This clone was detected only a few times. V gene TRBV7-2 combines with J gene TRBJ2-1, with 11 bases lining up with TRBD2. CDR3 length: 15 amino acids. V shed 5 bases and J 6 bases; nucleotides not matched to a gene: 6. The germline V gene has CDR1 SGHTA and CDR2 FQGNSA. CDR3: CASSQLAGVPNEQFF. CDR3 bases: TGTGCCAGCAGCCAACTAGCGGGGGTGCCCAATGAGCAGTTCTTC.

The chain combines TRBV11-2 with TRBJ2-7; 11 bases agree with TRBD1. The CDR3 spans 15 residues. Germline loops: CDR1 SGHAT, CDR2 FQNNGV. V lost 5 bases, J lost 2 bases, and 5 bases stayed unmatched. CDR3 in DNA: TGTGCCAGCAGCCCGGACAGGGGGCAGCCCTACGAGCAGTACTTC. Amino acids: CASSPDRGQPYEQYF.

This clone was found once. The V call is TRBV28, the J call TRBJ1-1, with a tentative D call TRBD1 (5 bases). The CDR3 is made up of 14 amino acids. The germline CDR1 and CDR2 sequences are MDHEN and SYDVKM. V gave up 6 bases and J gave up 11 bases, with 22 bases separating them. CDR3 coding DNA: TGTGCCAGCAGCGTGTGGGGCCGTTCAGGGTACGCTTTCTTT. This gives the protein CASSVWGRSGYAFF.

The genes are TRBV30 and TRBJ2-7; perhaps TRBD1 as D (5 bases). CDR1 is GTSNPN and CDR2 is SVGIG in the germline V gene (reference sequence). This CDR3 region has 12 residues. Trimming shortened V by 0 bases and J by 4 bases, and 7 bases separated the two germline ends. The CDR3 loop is CAWSVDTYEQYF. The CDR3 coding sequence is TGTGCCTGGAGTGTGGACACGTACGAGCAGTACTTC. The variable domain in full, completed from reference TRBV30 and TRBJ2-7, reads SQTIHQWPATLVQPVGSPLSLECTVEGTSNPNLYWYRQAAGRGLQLLFYSVGIGQISSEVPQNLSASRPQDRQFILSSKKLLLSDSGFYLCAWSVDTYEQYFGPGTRLTVT.

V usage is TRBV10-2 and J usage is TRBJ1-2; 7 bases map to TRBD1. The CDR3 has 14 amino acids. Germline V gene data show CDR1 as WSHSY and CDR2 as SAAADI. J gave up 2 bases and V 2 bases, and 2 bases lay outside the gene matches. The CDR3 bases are TGCGCCAGCAGTGAGACAGGGGAGAACTATGGCTACACCTTC. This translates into CASSETGENYGYTF.

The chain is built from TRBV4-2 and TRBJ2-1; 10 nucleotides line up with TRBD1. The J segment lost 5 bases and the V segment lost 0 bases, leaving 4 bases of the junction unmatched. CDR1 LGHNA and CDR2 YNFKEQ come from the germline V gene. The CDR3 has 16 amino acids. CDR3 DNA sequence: TGTGCCAGCAGCCAAGATTACGGGACAGGGGACAATGAGCAGTTCTTC. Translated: CASSQDYGTGDNEQFF.

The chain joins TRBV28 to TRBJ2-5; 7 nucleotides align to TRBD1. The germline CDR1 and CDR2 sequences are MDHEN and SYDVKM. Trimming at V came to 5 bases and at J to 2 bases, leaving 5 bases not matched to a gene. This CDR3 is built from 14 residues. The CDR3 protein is CASSIYRGQETQYF. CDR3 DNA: TGTGCCAGCAGTATATACAGGGGACAAGAGACCCAGTACTTC.

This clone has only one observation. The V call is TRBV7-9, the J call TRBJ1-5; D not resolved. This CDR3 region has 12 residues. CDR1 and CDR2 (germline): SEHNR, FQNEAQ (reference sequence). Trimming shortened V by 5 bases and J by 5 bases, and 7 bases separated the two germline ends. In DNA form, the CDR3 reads TGTGCCAGCAGCCCCGGAGATCAGCCCCAGCATTTT. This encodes CASSPGDQPQHF. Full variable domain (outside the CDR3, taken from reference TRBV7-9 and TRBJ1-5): DTGVSQNPRHKITKRGQNVTFRCDPISEHNRLYWYRQTLGQGPEFLTYFQNEAQLEKSRLLSDRFSAERPKGSFSTLEIQRTEQGDSAMYLCASSPGDQPQHFGDGTRLSIL.

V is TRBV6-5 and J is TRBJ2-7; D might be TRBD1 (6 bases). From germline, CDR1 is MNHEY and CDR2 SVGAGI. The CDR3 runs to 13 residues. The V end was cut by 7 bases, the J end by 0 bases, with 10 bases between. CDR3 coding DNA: TGTGCCAGCACCGGACAGAGCTCCTACGAGCAGTACTTC. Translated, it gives CASTGQSSYEQYF.

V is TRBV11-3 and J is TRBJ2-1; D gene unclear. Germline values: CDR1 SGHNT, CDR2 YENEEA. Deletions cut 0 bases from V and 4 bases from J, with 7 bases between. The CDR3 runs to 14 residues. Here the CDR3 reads CASSLDGGYNEQFF. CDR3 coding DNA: TGTGCCAGCAGCTTAGATGGCGGATACAATGAGCAGTTCTTC.

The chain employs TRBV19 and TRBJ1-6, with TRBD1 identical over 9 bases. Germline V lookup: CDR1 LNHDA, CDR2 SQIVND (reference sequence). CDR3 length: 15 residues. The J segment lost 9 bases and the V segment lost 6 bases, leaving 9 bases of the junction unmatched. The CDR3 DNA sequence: TGTGCCAGTAGGGAACAGGGGGCGCGGATTTCACCCCTCCACTTT. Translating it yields CASREQGARISPLHF.

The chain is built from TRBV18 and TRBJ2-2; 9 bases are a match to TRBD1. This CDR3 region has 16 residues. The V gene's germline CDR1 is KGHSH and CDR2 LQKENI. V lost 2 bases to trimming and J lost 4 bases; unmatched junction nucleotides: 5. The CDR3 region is CASSPNTGGTTGELFF. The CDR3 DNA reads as TGTGCCAGCTCACCAAATACAGGGGGCACCACCGGGGAGCTGTTTTTT.